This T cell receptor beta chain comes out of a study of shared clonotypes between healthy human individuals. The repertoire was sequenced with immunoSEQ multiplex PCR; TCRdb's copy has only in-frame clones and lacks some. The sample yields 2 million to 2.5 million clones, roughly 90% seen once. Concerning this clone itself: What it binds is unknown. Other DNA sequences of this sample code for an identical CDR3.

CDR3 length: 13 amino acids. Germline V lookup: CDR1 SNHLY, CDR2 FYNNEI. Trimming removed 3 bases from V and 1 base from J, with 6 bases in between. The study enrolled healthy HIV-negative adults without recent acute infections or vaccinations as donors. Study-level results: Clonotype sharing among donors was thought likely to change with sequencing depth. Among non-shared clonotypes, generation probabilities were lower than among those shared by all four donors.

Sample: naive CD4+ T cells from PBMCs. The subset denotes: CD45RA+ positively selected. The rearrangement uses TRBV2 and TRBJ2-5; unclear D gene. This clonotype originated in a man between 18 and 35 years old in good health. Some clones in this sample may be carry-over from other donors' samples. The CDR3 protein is CASSDRSQETQYF. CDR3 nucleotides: TGTGCCAGCAGTGACAGGTCCCAAGAGACCCAGTACTTC.